This T cell receptor (beta chain) was profiled in a study of blood T cell repertoires in COVID-19. There are a few counts of this clone. The identical CDR3 is also encoded by other nucleotide sequences in the sample. This CDR3 comprises 15 residues. Looked up from germline, CDR1 is SGHNT and CDR2 is YYREEE (reference sequence). V gave up 0 bases and J gave up 2 bases, with 8 bases separating them. TCRdb's table, derived via immunoSEQ multiplex PCR, lists solely in-frame clones and lacks some. There are under 450,000 clones in the sample; roughly 87% occur only once, and about 3% lies in the top ten. Cohort allocation depended upon clinical history that participants reported. Recovered status in Cohort 3 required two negative PCRs, clearance, or symptom resolution.

The receptor's source is a woman under 40 who had recovered from COVID-19. Sequencing was done on a sample of PBMCs or T cells enriched from blood (not recorded which). The chain joins TRBV5-4 to TRBJ2-2; weak D call: TRBD1 (6 bases). As DNA, the CDR3 is TGTGCCAGCAGCTTGGCCAGGGGAAACACCGGGGAGCTGTTTTTT. Amino acid sequence: CASSLARGNTGELFF.